A selection of T cell receptor beta chains follows, all from one sample in a study of identifying expanded T cells in peripheral blood. Clones were sequenced by immunoSEQ multiplex PCR, and TCRdb holds only the in-frame ones, with some missing. The sample shows approximately 120,000 clones, 88% of them seen only once. Sequencing input: blood. The source is a person aged 18 to 75 in good health. Each CDR3 is given with its conserved first and last residue. Each record gives: CDR3 protein, CDR3 DNA, V gene, clone size, D gene, J gene, CDR3 length. The D gene is left open where the match is weak. Clone size is shown for a subset of rows, as once, few, many or a class of expanded clone.

CDR3: CASSYLLAASTDTQYF
DNA: TGTGCCAGCAGTTACCTCCTAGCGGCTAGCACAGATACGCAGTATTTT
V: TRBV6-5
size: -
D: TRBD2
J: TRBJ2-3
length: 16

CDR3: CASSGTGFTNQPQHF
DNA: TGTGCCAGCAGCGGGACAGGGTTTACCAATCAGCCCCAGCATTTT
V: TRBV2
size: -
D: TRBD1
J: TRBJ1-5
length: 15

CDR3: CASSLEGFRQPQHF
DNA: TGTGCCAGCAGCTTGGAGGGCTTCCGGCAGCCCCAGCATTTT
V: TRBV7-9
size: -
D: -
J: TRBJ1-5
length: 14

CDR3: CASSIWRGGQPQHF
DNA: TGTGCCAGTAGTATATGGAGGGGGGGTCAGCCCCAGCATTTT
V: TRBV19
size: -
D: -
J: TRBJ1-5
length: 14

CDR3: CASSLSSVGNEKLFF
DNA: TGCGCCAGCAGCCTCTCTTCGGTGGGCAATGAAAAACTGTTTTTT
V: TRBV4-1
size: -
D: -
J: TRBJ1-4
length: 15

CDR3: CASSSPRYSLTRNEQFF
DNA: TGTGCCAGCAGCTCTCCTAGATACTCACTAACCAGGAATGAGCAGTTCTTC
V: TRBV7-6
size: -
D: -
J: TRBJ2-1
length: 17

CDR3: CASSIGVGDYEQYF
DNA: TGTGCCAGTAGTATAGGAGTAGGAGACTACGAGCAGTACTTC
V: TRBV19
size: few
D: -
J: TRBJ2-7
length: 14

CDR3: CASSLDSGGQNYGYTF
DNA: TGTGCCAGCAGCTTAGATTCCGGGGGTCAAAACTATGGCTACACCTTC
V: TRBV7-2
size: -
D: -
J: TRBJ1-2
length: 16

CDR3: CASSYTGPQETQYF
DNA: TGTGCCAGCAGTTATACAGGGCCCCAAGAGACCCAGTACTTC
V: TRBV6-5
size: -
D: -
J: TRBJ2-5
length: 14

CDR3: CASSTLRQGTPQETQYF
DNA: TGTGCCAGCAGTACCCTAAGACAGGGGACCCCCCAAGAGACCCAGTACTTC
V: TRBV28
size: few
D: TRBD1
J: TRBJ2-5
length: 17

CDR3: CASSQGQAGRYNEQFF
DNA: TGTGCCAGCAGCCAAGGTCAGGCGGGAAGGTATAATGAGCAGTTCTTC
V: TRBV4-2
size: -
D: -
J: TRBJ2-1
length: 16

CDR3: CAWRRQGVNGYTF
DNA: TGTGCCTGGAGAAGGCAGGGAGTTAATGGCTACACCTTC
V: TRBV30
size: -
D: -
J: TRBJ1-2
length: 13

CDR3: CASSASGMGGYTF
DNA: TGTGCCAGCAGCGCATCAGGGATGGGTGGCTACACCTTC
V: TRBV7-9
size: -
D: -
J: TRBJ1-2
length: 13

CDR3: CASSENQGEAFF
DNA: TGCGCCAGCAGCGAGAACCAGGGTGAGGCTTTCTTT
V: TRBV5-1
size: -
D: -
J: TRBJ1-1
length: 12